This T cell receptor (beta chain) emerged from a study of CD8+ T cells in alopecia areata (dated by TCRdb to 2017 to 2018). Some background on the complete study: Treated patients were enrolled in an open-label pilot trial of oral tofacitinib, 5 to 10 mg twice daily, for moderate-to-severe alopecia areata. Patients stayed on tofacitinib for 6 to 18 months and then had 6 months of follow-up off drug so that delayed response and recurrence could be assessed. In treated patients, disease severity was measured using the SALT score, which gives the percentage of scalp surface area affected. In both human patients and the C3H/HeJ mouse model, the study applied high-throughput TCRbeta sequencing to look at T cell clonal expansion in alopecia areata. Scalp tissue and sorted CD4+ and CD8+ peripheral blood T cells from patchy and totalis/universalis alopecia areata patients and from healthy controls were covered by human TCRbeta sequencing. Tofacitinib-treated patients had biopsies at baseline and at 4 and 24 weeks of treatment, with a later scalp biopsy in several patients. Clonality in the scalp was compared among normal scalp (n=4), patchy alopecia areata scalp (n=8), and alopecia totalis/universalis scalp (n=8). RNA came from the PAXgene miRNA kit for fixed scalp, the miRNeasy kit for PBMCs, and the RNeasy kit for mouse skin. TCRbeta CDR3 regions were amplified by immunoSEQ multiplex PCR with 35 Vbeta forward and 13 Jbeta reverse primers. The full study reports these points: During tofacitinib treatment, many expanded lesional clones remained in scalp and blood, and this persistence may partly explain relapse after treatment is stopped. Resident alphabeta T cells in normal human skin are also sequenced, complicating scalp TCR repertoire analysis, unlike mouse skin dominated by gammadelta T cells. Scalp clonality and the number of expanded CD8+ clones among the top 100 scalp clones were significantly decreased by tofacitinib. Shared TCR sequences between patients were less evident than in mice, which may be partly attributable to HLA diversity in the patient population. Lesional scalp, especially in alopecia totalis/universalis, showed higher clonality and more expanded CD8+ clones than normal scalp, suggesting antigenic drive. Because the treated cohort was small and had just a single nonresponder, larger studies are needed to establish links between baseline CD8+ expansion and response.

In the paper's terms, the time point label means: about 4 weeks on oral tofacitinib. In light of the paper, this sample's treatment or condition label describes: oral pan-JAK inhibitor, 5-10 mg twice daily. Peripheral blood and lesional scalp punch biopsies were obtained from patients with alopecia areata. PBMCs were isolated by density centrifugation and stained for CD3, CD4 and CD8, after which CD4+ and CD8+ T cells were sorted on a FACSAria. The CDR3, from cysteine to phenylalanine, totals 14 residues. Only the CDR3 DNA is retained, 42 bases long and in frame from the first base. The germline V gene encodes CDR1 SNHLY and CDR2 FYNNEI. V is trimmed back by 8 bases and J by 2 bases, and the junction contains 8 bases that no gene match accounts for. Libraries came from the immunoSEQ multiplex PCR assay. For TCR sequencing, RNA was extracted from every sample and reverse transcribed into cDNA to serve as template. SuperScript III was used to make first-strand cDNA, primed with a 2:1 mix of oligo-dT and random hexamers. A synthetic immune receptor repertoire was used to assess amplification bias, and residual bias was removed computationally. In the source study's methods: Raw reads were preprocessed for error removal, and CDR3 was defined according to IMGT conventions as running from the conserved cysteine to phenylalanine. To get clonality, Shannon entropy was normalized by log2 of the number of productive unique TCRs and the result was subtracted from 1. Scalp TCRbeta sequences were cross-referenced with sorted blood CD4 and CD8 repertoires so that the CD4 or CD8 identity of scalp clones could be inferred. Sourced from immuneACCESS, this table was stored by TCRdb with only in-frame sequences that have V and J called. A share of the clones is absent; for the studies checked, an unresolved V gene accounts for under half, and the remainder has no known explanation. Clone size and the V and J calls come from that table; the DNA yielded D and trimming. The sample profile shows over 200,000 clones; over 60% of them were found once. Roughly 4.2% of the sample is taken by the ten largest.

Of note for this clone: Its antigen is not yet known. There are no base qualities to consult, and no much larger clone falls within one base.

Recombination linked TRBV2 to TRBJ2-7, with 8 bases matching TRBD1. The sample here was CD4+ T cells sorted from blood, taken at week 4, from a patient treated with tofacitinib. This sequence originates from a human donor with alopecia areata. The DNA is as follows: TGTGCCAGCGGCCCGACAGGGGCCCCCTACGAGCAGTACTTC. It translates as CASGPTGAPYEQYF.